This T cell receptor beta chain is from a study of blood T cell repertoires in COVID-19. Study overall: Collection of acute and convalescent COVID-19 samples took place in the United States, Italy and Spain.

Generated by immunoSEQ multiplex PCR, the TCRdb table keeps only in-frame clones and is missing some. Here the sample spans roughly 110,000 clones, roughly 84% being singletons. Material for sequencing was peripheral blood. The source of this sequence is a woman in her 70s with acute or convalescent COVID-19.

The CDR3 nucleotides are TGTGCCAGCAGCCAAGAACAGACTAGCGGGGGACGGGATACGCAGTATTTT. This translates into CASSQEQTSGGRDTQYF. The chain recombines TRBV4-2 with TRBJ2-3; 12 bases align to TRBD2. The CDR3 has 17 amino acids. CDR1 and CDR2 from the germline V gene are LGHNA and YNFKEQ. Trimming removed 0 bases from V and 6 bases from J; junction bases left unmatched: 7.